This T cell receptor beta chain was recovered during a study of immune evolution from preneoplasia to lung adenocarcinoma. Overall study: HLA loss of heterozygosity: over 5.5% AIS, about 15% MIA, approximately 35% ADC, none AAH.

The CDR3 contains 13 residues. With 7 bases clipped from V and 6 bases from J, the junction kept 9 bases outside the gene matches. Germline CDR1 SNHLY, CDR2 FYNNEI. The method was immunoSEQ multiplex PCR; TCRdb's version includes in-frame clones alone and lacks a portion of them. The table shows some 3,500 clones, with about 75% occurring only once. Between the mid-2010s and the late 2010s, patients underwent resection in Japan or China. This clone has just a few counts. The chain recombines TRBV2 with TRBJ2-7; 7 nucleotides agree with TRBD2. The clonotype originates from a person aged 55-80 years with lung adenocarcinoma. Sequenced sample: FFPE minimally invasive lung adenocarcinoma tissue. The CDR3 DNA sequence: TGTGCCAGCACATGGGGGAGGGCAGTCGAGCAGTACTTC. This translates into CASTWGRAVEQYF.